The 11 T cell receptor beta chains given below trace back to one sample, sequenced in a study of blood T cell repertoires in COVID-19. Profiling relied on immunoSEQ multiplex PCR, and the TCRdb table lists in-frame clones only, not all of them. This repertoire shows about 330,000 clones, under 95% found once; its top ten account for about 18%. The specimen was PBMCs or T cells enriched from blood (not recorded which). The receptor set was obtained from a woman aged 30 to 39 who had recovered from COVID-19.

This chain joins TRBV4-1 and TRBJ1-5, with 10 bases matching TRBD1. CDR1 and CDR2 (germline): MGHRA, YSYEKL. The length of the CDR3 is 16 residues. J gave up 2 bases and V 5 bases, and 6 bases lay outside the gene matches. In DNA, the CDR3 is TGCGCCAGCAGCTTCCGACAGGGGGCTCGCAATCAGCCCCAGCATTTT. Translating gives CASSFRQGARNQPQHF.

A note on this clone: Different DNA sequences within this sample yield the same CDR3. The chain has TRBV19 and TRBJ1-5; the D is unclear. V lost 6 bases, J lost 7 bases, and 10 bases lay in between. CDR1 LNHDA and CDR2 SQIVND come from the germline V gene (reference sequence). The CDR3 spans 12 residues. In DNA form, the CDR3 reads TGTGCCAGTAGAGAGGGCGGACAGCCCCAGCATTTT. Translation gives CASREGGQPQHF.

The V gene is TRBV30, the J gene TRBJ2-2; maybe TRBD1 (6 bases). Per germline, CDR1 GTSNPN and CDR2 SVGIG (reference sequence). This CDR3 comprises 14 residues. V was clipped by 5 bases and J by 4 bases, with 14 bases between them. The CDR3 is CAWQQGVGTGELFF. The CDR3 DNA reads TGTGCCTGGCAACAGGGCGTCGGCACCGGGGAGCTGTTTTTT.

V and J are TRBV4-1 and TRBJ2-6; D gene unclear. Trimming stripped 8 bases from V and 4 bases from J, with 6 bases between. The germline V gene has CDR1 MGHRA and CDR2 YSYEKL. The CDR3 is 12 amino acids. The CDR3 DNA follows: TGCGCCAGCGTCTCCGGGGCCAACGTCCTGACTTTC. Translating gives CASVSGANVLTF.

The V gene is TRBV6-2 or TRBV6-3, the J gene TRBJ2-2; the match to TRBD2 covers 8 bases. Germline lookup yields CDR1 MNHEY and CDR2 SVGEGT. J was trimmed by 4 bases and V by 5 bases; bases with no gene match: 9. The length of the CDR3 is 16 residues. The CDR3 region has the DNA TGTGCCAGCAGTCGCGCCGGGACTAGTGGCACCGGGGAGCTGTTTTTT. Translating it yields CASSRAGTSGTGELFF.

This clone was counted once. The chain joins TRBV13 to TRBJ1-2; 7 bases agree with TRBD1. The CDR3 has 14 amino acids. V shed 5 bases, J shed 4 bases, and the junction held 7 bases outside the gene matches. The germline V gene has CDR1 PRHDT and CDR2 FYEKMQ (reference sequence). CDR3 bases: TGTGCCAGCAGCGTAAACCACAGGGGCTATGGCTACACCTTC. Translation gives CASSVNHRGYGYTF.

V and J are TRBV5-4 and TRBJ2-7; 10 bases match TRBD2. V gave up 5 bases and J gave up 1 base; unmatched junction bases: 3. There are 14 residues in the CDR3. Germline V gives CDR1 SGHNT, CDR2 YYREEE (reference sequence). The CDR3 region is CASRASGSSYEQYF. CDR3 coding DNA: TGTGCCAGCAGAGCTAGCGGGAGTTCCTACGAGCAGTACTTC.

The chain uses TRBV27 and TRBJ2-2, with 11 nucleotides matching TRBD2. The CDR3 contains 15 residues. Germline CDR1 MNHEY, CDR2 SMNVEV (reference sequence). The J segment lost 5 bases and the V segment lost 3 bases, leaving 2 bases of the junction unmatched. The chain's CDR3 is CASSFGTSGTGELFF. The CDR3 DNA follows: TGTGCCAGCAGTTTTGGGACTAGCGGAACCGGGGAGCTGTTTTTT.

This clone was counted a single time. This chain links TRBV6-5 with TRBJ2-2, with a weak D call TRBD1 (6 bases). The V gene's germline CDR1 is MNHEY and CDR2 SVGAGI. Trimming shortened V by 0 bases and J by 5 bases, and 10 bases separated the two germline ends. The CDR3 covers 15 residues. CDR3: CASSYSGGGTGELFF. CDR3 DNA: TGTGCCAGCAGTTACTCTGGGGGCGGGACCGGGGAGCTGTTTTTT.

The chain joins TRBV11-2 to TRBJ2-2, with a possible D match to TRBD2 (6 bases). The CDR3 is made up of 16 amino acids. Trimming shortened V by 6 bases and J by 6 bases, and 20 bases separated the two germline ends. Looked up from germline, CDR1 is SGHAT and CDR2 is FQNNGV. CDR3 residues: CASRLPFGRGAGELFF. For the CDR3, the DNA is TGTGCCAGCAGATTACCTTTTGGGCGGGGAGCCGGGGAGCTGTTTTTT. The full variable domain, rest sourced from reference TRBV11-2 and TRBJ2-2, is EAGVAQSPRYKIIEKRQSVAFWCNPISGHATLYWYQQILGQGPKLLIQFQNNGVVDDSQLPKDRFSAERLKGVDSTLKIQPAKLEDSAVYLCASRLPFGRGAGELFFGEGSRLTVL.

CDR3 sequence (DNA): TGCAGCGTTGGCGGCGGGAGCAATCAGCCCCAGCATTTT. Amino acids: CSVGGGSNQPQHF. This sequence joins TRBV29-1 and TRBJ1-5; no reliable D call. Germline assignment: CDR1 SQVTM and CDR2 ANQGSEA. The CDR3 runs to 13 residues. Trimming shortened V by 4 bases and J by 1 base, and 8 bases separated the two germline ends.